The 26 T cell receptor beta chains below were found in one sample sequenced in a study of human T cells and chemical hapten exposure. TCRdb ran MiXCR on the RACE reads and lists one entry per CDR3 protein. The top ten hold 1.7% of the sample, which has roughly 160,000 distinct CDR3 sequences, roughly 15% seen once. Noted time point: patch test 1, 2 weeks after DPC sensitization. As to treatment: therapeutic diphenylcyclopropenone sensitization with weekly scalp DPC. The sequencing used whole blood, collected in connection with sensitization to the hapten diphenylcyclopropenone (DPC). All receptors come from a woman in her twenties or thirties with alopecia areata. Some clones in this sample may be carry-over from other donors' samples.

The CDR3 loop is CASSFRGLSSYEQYF. DNA for the CDR3: TGTGCCAGCAGTTTCCGGGGGTTAAGCTCCTACGAGCAGTACTTC. The rearrangement links TRBV28 to TRBJ2-7, with a weak D call TRBD2 (6 bases). This CDR3 has 15 amino acids. CDR1 is MDHEN, CDR2 SYDVKM, per germline. The V gene lost 3 bases and the J gene lost 0 bases, with 12 bases spanning the gap.

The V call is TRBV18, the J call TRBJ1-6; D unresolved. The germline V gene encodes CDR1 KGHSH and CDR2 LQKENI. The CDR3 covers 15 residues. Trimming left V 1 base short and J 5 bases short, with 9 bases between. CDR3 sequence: CASSPLRPDNSPLHF. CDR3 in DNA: TGTGCCAGCTCACCACTCCGACCGGATAATTCACCCCTCCACTTT.

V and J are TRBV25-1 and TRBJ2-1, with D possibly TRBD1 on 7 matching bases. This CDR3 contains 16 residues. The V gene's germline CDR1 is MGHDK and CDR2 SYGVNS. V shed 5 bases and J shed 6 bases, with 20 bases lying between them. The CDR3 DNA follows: TGTGCCAGCAGTTTCCTCGGGACAGAGGAGGGCAATGAGCAGTTCTTC. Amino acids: CASSFLGTEEGNEQFF. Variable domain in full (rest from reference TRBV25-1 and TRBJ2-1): EADIYQTPRYLVIGTGKKITLECSQTMGHDKMYWYQQDPGMELHLIHYSYGVNSTEKGDLSSESTVSRIRTEHFPLTLESARPSHTSQYLCASSFLGTEEGNEQFFGPGTRLTVL.

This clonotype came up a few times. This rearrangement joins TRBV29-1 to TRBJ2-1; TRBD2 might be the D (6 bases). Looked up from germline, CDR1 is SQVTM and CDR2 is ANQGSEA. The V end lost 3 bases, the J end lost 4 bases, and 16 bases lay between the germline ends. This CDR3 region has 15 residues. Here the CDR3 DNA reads TGCAGCGTTGAGGGCGGGGCAGCCGAATACAATGAGCAGTTCTTC. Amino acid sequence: CSVEGGAAEYNEQFF.

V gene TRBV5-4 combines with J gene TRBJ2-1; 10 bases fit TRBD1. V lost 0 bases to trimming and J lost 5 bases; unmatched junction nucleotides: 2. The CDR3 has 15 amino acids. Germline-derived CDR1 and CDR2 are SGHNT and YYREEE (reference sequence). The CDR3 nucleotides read TGTGCCAGCAGCTTGGAGGGACAGGGGCACAATGAGCAGTTCTTC. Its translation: CASSLEGQGHNEQFF.

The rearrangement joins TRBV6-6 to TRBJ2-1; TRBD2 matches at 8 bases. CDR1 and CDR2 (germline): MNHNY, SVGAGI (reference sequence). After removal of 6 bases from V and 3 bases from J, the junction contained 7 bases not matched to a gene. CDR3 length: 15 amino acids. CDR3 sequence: CASSAGGLDYNEQFF. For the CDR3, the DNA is TGTGCCAGCAGCGCCGGGGGACTAGACTACAATGAGCAGTTCTTC.

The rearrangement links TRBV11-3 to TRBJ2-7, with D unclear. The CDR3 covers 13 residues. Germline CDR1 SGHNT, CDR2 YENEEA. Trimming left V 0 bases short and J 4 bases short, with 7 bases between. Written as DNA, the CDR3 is TGTGCCAGCAGCTTAGATAACCAGTACGAGCAGTACTTC. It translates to CASSLDNQYEQYF.

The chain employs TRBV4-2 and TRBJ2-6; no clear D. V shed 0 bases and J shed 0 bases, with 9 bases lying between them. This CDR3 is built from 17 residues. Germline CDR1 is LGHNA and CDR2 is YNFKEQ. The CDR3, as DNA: TGTGCCAGCAGCCAAGAACTGCGGAGCTCTGGGGCCAACGTCCTGACTTTC. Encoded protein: CASSQELRSSGANVLTF.

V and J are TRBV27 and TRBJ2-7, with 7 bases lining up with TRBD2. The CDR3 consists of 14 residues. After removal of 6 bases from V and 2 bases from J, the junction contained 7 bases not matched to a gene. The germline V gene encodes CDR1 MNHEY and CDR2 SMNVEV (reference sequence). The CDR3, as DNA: TGTGCCAGCAGCTCCCGCGGGAGTACCTACGAGCAGTACTTC. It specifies CASSSRGSTYEQYF.

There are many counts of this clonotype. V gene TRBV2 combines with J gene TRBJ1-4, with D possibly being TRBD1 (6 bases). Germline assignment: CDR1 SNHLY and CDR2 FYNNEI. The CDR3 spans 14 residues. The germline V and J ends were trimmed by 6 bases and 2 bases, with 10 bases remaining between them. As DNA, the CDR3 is TGTGCCAGCAGACGGGGGGGCACTAATGAAAAACTGTTTTTT. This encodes CASRRGGTNEKLFF.

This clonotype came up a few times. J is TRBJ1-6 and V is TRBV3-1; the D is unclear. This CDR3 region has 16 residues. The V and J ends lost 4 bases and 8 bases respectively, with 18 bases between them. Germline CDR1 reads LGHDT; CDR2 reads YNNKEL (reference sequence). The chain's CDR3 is CASSLHTLPGDSPLHF. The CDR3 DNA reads TGTGCCAGCAGCCTCCACACACTCCCTGGCGATTCACCCCTCCACTTT. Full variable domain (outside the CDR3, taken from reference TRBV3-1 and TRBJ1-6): DTAVSQTPKYLVTQMGNDKSIKCEQNLGHDTMYWYKQDSKKFLKIMFSYNNKELIINETVPNRFSPKSPDKAHLNLHINSLELGDSAVYFCASSLHTLPGDSPLHFGNGTRLTVT.

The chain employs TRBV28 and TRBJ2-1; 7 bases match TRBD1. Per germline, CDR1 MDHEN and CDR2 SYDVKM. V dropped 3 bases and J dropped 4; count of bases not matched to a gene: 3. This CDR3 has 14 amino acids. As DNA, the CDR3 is TGTGCCAGCAGTTTCCACAGGGGTTACAATGAGCAGTTCTTC. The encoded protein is CASSFHRGYNEQFF.

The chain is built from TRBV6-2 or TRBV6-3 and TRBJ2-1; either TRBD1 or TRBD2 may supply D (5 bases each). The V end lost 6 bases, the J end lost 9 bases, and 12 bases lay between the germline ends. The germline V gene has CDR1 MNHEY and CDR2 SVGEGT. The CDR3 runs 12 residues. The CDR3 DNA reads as TGTGCCAGCAGCCTATCGAGGGGTGAGCAGTTCTTC. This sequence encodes CASSLSRGEQFF.

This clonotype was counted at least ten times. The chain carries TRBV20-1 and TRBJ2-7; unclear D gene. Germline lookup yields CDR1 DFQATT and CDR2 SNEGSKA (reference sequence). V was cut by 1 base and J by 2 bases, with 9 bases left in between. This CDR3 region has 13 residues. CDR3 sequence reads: CSARGAPTYEQYF. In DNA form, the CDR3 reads TGCAGTGCTAGAGGGGCCCCGACCTACGAGCAGTACTTC.

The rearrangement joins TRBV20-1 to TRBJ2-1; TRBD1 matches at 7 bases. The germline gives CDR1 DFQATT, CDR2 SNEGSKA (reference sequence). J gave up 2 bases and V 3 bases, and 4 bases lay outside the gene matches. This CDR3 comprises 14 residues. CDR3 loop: CSASRQGPYNEQFF. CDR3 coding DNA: TGCAGTGCTAGTAGACAGGGCCCCTACAATGAGCAGTTCTTC.

As DNA, the CDR3 is TGTGCCAGCTCACCATTGGGGTTCGGCAATCAGCCCCAGCATTTT. This encodes CASSPLGFGNQPQHF. The rearrangement links TRBV18 to TRBJ1-5, with no clear D. CDR3 length: 15 residues. Germline V gene lookup returns CDR1 KGHSH and CDR2 LQKENI. The V end lost 2 bases, the J end lost 2 bases, and 10 bases lay between the germline ends.

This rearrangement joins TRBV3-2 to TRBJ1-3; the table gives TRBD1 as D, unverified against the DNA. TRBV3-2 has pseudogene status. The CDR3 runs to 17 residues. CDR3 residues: CASSQAGQGAGGNTIYF. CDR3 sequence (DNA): TGTGCCAGCAGCCAAGCGGGACAGGGGGCTGGCGGAAACACCATATATTTT.

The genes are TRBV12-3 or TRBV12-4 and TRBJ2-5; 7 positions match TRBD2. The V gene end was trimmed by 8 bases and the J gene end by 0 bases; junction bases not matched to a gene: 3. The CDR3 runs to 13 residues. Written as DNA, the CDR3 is TGTGCCAGCGGTCTAGCGGACCAAGAGACCCAGTACTTC. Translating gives CASGLADQETQYF.

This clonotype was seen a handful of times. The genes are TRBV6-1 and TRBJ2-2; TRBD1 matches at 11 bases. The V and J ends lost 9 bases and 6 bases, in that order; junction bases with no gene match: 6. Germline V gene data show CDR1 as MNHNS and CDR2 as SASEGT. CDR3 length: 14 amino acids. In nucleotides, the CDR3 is TGTGCCAGTTCGAGGGACAGGGGGGCCGGGGAGCTGTTTTTT. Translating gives CASSRDRGAGELFF.

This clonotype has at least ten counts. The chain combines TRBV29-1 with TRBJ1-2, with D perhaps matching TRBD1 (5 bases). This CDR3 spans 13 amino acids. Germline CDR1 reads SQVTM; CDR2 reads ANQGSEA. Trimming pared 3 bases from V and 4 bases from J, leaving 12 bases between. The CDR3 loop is CSVDPGGSYGYTF. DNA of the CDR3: TGCAGCGTTGATCCGGGGGGGAGCTATGGCTACACCTTC.

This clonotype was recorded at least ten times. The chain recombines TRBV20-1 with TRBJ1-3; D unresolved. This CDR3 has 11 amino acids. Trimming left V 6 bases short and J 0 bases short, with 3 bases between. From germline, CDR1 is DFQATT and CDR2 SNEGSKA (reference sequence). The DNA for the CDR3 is TGCAGTGCCTCCTCTGGAAACACCATATATTTT. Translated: CSASSGNTIYF.

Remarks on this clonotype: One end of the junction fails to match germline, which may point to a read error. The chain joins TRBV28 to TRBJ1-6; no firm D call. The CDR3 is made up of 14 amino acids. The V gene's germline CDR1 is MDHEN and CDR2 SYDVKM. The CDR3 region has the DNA TGTGCCAGCAGTTTTTCATTTGGAGGATCGCGTTTAGAGTTT. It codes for CASSFSFGGSRLEF.

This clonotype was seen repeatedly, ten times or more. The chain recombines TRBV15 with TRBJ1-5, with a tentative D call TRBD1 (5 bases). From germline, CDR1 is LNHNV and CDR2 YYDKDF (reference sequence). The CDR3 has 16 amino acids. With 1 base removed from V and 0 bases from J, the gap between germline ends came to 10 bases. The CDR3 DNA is TGTGCCACCAGCAGAGTTTCCGGGGGTAGCAATCAGCCCCAGCATTTT. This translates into CATSRVSGGSNQPQHF.

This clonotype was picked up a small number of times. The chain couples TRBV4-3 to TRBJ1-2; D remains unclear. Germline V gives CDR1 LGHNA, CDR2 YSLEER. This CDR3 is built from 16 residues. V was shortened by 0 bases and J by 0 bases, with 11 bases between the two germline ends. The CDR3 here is CASSQDGPPANYGYTF. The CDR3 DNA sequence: TGCGCCAGCAGCCAAGATGGGCCACCAGCTAACTATGGCTACACCTTC.

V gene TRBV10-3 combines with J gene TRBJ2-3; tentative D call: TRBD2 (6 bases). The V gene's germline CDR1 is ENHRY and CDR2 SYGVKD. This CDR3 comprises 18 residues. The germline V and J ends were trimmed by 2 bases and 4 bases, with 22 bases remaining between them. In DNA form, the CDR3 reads TGTGCCATCAGTGAGACAAAAGAGCGGGCCTTTAGGGCAGATACGCAGTATTTT. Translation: CAISETKERAFRADTQYF.

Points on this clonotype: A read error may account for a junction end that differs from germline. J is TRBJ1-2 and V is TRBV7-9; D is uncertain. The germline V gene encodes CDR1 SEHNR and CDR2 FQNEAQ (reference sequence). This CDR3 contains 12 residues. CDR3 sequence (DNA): TGTGCCAGCAGCTTAGGTTCATGGACGGGCCTCTTC. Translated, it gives CASSLGSWTGLF.